Given below is one T cell receptor (beta chain) in context. The antigen is not known. This may come from a read error, since a much larger clone is one base off. The data were taken from a study of post-analysis software for immune sequencing data. About the research overall: Recorded subtypes: relapsing-remitting, secondary progressive, progressive-relapsing; some patients unannotated.

The CDR3 runs 18 residues. Per germline, CDR1 MNHEY and CDR2 SVGEGT. Tagging with unique molecular identifiers was a feature of the TCR beta cDNA libraries. T cells numbering about 1 to 10 million gave rise to 400,000 to 550,000 cDNA molecules. Via MiXCR, TCRdb re-called the PCR reads, giving one row per CDR3 protein. The sample includes roughly 700,000 distinct CDR3 sequences, roughly 29% of them seen just once. Whole-study findings and limits: Roughly 5 TRBV segments, TRBV5-6, TRBV5-1 and TRBV20-1 among them, were found more frequent in patients than controls.

This TCR came from a girl aged 10 to 17 with multiple sclerosis. The rearrangement uses TRBV6-2 or TRBV6-3 and TRBJ2-1, with D maybe TRBD2 (5 bases). The specimen was blood. The CDR3 reads CASSYAGRTDPVGNERFF. CDR3 DNA: TGTGCCAGCAGTTACGCAGGACGGACTGACCCCGTCGGGAATGAGCGGTTCTTC.